The 3 T cell receptor beta chains below come from one sample, sequenced in a study of human T cells and chemical hapten exposure. Time point specified: patch test 3, about 24 weeks after DPC sensitization. Described treatment: therapeutic diphenylcyclopropenone sensitization with weekly scalp DPC. TCRdb used MiXCR to reprocess the RACE reads, holding one entry per CDR3 protein. The sample yields about 190,000 distinct CDR3 sequences, around 25% seen once. Sequences were derived from whole blood, sampled in connection with sensitization to the hapten diphenylcyclopropenone (DPC). These TCRs come from a woman aged 40 to 50 with alopecia areata. Some clones in this sample may be carry-over from other donors' samples.

This clonotype showed up just once. The J gene is TRBJ2-7, the V gene TRBV7-2; D possibly corresponds to TRBD1 (6 bases). There are 15 residues in the CDR3. Trimming removed 3 bases at V and 2 bases at J, with 14 bases between. Per germline, CDR1 SGHTA and CDR2 FQGNSA. CDR3 nucleotide sequence: TGTGCCAGCAGCTTCTCAGGCGACAGGACCTACGAGCAGTACTTC. Translating it yields CASSFSGDRTYEQYF.

The chain carries TRBV6-6 and TRBJ2-4, with TRBD2 identical over 8 bases. The CDR3 consists of 20 residues. Unmatched junction bases numbered 20, after V lost 0 bases and J lost 7 bases. CDR1 and CDR2 (germline): MNHNY, SVGAGI (reference sequence). Here the CDR3 DNA reads TGTGCCAGCAGTTACTCGAGCGGAGGAGGTGATCGGGGGGGCGGGAACATTCAGTACTTC. Translation gives CASSYSSGGGDRGGGNIQYF.

Here the CDR3 reads CASSLPGHPHYGYTF. The CDR3 nucleotides are TGTGCCAGCAGTTTACCTGGGCACCCACACTATGGCTACACCTTC. The gene calls are TRBV28 and TRBJ1-2; D ambiguous. The length of the CDR3 is 15 residues. The germline V and J ends were trimmed by 2 bases and 3 bases, with 13 bases remaining between them. The germline gives CDR1 MDHEN, CDR2 SYDVKM.